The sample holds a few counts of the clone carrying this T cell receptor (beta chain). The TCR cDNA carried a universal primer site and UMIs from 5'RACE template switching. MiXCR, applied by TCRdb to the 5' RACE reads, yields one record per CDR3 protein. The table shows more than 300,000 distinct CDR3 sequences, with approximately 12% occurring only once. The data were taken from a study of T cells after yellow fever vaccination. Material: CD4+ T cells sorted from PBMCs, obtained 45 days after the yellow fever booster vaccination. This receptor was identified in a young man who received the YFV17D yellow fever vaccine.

The CDR3, as DNA: TGCGCCAGCAGCTTGGTATTCGGAAACACCGGGGAGCTGTTTTTT. Its protein is CASSLVFGNTGELFF. The chain links TRBV5-1 to TRBJ2-2, with unresolved D. The CDR3 extends over 15 amino acids. Germline V gene lookup returns CDR1 SGHRS and CDR2 YFSETQ. Trimming shortened V by 0 bases and J by 2 bases, and 8 bases separated the two germline ends.